The T cell receptor beta chain described here comes from a study of Ad26.COV2.S vaccination and SARS-CoV-2 variants. Study details: This donor came from the COV1001 trial of Ad26.COV2.S. Broader study findings: TCR breadth and depth estimates may have understated total T cell responses. Placebo recipients and vaccine recipients were similar in non-spike TCR breadth.

Sample treatment: roughly 19 received Ad26.COV2.S at low or high dose, single or two shots; several received placebo; per-sample allocation not given. At day 63 after the first vaccine or placebo injection, samples were drawn. With respect to this clone: Its antigen is not identified. Additional DNA sequences in this sample encode the identical CDR3.

Sequencing was performed with immunoSEQ multiplex PCR; in TCRdb, only in-frame clones are kept and a portion is missing. The data show about 330,000 clones, 85% to 90% seen once. The length of the CDR3 is 12 residues. Trimming cost V 5 bases and J 5 bases, with 9 bases left between them. Germline values: CDR1 SEHNR, CDR2 FQNEAQ (reference sequence). The chain is built from TRBV7-9 and TRBJ1-1; no clear D gene. The receptor's source is a person between 18 and 59 years old who received the Ad26.COV2.S COVID-19 vaccine or a placebo. The sequences come from peripheral blood, collected in a trial of Ad26.COV2.S vaccine versus placebo. The CDR3 reads CASSPRGTEAFF. The CDR3, as DNA: TGTGCCAGCAGCCCCCGAGGAACTGAAGCTTTCTTT.